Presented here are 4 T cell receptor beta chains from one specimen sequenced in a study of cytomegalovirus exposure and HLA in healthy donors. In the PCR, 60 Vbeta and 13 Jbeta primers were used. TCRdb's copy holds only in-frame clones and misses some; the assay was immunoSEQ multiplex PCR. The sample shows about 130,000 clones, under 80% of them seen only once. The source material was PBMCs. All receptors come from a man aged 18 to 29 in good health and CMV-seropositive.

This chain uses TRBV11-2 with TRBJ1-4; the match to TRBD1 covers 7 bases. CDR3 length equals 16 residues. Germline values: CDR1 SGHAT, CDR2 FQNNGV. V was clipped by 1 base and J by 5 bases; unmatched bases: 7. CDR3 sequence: CASSLVTGTANEKLFF. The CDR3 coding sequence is TGTGCCAGCAGCTTAGTCACCGGGACAGCGAATGAAAAACTGTTTTTT.

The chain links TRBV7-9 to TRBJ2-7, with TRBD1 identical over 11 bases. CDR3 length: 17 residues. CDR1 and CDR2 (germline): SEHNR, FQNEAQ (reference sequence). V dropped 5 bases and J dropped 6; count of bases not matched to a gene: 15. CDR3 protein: CASSPPPPGTGGIEQYF. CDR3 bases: TGTGCCAGCAGCCCCCCCCCGCCGGGGACAGGGGGTATCGAGCAGTACTTC.

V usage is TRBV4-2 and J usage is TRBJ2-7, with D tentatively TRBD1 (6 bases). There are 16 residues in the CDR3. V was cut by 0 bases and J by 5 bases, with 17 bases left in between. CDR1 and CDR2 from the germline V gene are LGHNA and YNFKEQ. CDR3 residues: CASSQEVGWSGDEQYF. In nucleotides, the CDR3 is TGTGCCAGCAGCCAAGAAGTCGGGTGGTCAGGGGACGAGCAGTACTTC.

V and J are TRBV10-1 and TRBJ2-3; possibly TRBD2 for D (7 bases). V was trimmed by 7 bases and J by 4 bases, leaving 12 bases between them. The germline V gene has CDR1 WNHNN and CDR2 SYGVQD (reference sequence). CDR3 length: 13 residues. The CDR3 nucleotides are TGCGCCAGCACCGGGGGGCGACCAGATACGCAGTATTTT. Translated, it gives CASTGGRPDTQYF.